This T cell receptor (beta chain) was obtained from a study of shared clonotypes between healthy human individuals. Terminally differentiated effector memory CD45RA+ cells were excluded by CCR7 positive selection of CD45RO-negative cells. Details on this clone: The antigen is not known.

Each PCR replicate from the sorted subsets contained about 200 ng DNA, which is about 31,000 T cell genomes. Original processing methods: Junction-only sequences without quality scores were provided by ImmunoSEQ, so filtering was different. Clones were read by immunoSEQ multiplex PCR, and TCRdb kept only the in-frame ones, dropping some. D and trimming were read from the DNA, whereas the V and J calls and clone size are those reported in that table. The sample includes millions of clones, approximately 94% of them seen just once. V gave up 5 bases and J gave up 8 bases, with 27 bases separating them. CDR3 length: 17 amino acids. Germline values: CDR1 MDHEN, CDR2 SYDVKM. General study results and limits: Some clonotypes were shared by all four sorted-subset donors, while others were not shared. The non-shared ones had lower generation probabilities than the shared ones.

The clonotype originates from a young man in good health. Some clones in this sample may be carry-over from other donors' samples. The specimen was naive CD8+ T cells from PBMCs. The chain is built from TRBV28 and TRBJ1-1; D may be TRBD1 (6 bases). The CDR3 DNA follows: TGTGCCAGCAGTACCCCTACAGAGTCCGGGACACTATTAGAAGCTTTCTTT. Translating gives CASSTPTESGTLLEAFF. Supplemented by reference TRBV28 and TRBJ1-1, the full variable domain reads DVKVTQSSRYLVKRTGEKVFLECVQDMDHENMFWYRQDPGLGLRLIYFSYDVKMKEKGDIPEGYSVSREKKERFSLILESASTNQTSMYLCASSTPTESGTLLEAFFGQGTRLTVV.